This is a list of T cell receptor beta chains from one sample in a study of T-cell reconstitution after alpha-beta-depleted transplantation in children. TCRdb ran MiXCR on the PCR reads and lists one entry per CDR3 protein. The table shows 200,000 to 250,000 distinct CDR3 sequences, with approximately 10% occurring only once. The sequences come from PBMCs, collected before TCRalphabeta/CD19-depleted stem cell transplant. These receptors were collected from a child less than two years old with acute myeloid leukemia, due to receive a stem cell transplant. Each CDR3 is given without its conserved first and last residue.

J gene,V gene,CDR3 protein
TRBJ2-1,TRBV20-1,SARDRLAGRNEQF
TRBJ2-1,TRBV5-1,ASSPGTDNEQF
TRBJ2-7,TRBV25-1,ASSEYGGIYEQY
TRBJ2-1,TRBV9,ASSVTTGGEQF
TRBJ1-4,TRBV29-1,SVRGGVEEKLF
TRBJ2-3,TRBV14,ASSQDWTRSTDTQY
TRBJ1-1,TRBV3-1,ASSQVQGALFTEAF
TRBJ1-2,TRBV29-1,SVERTGTGYT
TRBJ2-2,TRBV5-1,ASSSGLAGLTGELF
TRBJ1-1,TRBV7-9,ASSSTWTGRRTEAF
TRBJ2-5,TRBV3-1,ASSQIQARETQY
TRBJ1-5,TRBV6-2/TRBV6-3,ASSYRDNLSNQPQH
TRBJ2-3,TRBV7-9,ASSLAGGSSDTQY
TRBJ2-2,TRBV5-1,ASREVAGRTGELF
TRBJ2-5,TRBV5-1,ASSSQQETQY
TRBJ1-1,TRBV30,AWAIGPEAF
TRBJ1-5,TRBV28,ASSNGPRRPQH
TRBJ1-1,TRBV20-1,SARDQYVAANTEAF
TRBJ1-1,TRBV20-1,SARQGQNTEAF
TRBJ1-2,TRBV28,ASSLRGRVGGYT
TRBJ1-2,TRBV20-1,SVGGGGYT
TRBJ1-5,TRBV6-5,ASSYGGRDQPQH
TRBJ2-1,TRBV7-2,ASSSAGGGYNEQF
TRBJ2-7,TRBV28,ASSYPGGNYEQY
TRBJ2-3,TRBV18,ASSTSDPDTQY
TRBJ1-1,TRBV6-5,ASSPPGTSYISAF
TRBJ1-4,TRBV3-1,ASSQELGGCEPEKLF
TRBJ2-1,TRBV11-2,ASSPRRSYNEQF
TRBJ2-3,TRBV5-1,ASSFDGGSTDTQY
TRBJ2-3,TRBV4-2,ASSTDTDTQY
TRBJ2-1,TRBV15,ATSTLNTGTSGYNEQF
TRBJ2-1,TRBV5-1,ASTLESSGAITRGEQF
TRBJ2-3,TRBV24-1,ATAFGGSTDTQY
TRBJ1-1,TRBV7-6,ASSPSGVFATEAF
TRBJ1-4,TRBV9,ASSARDTNEKLF
TRBJ2-3,TRBV12-3/TRBV12-4,ASSGGPDTQY
TRBJ2-1,TRBV5-1,ASSSILAGPDNEQF
TRBJ2-5,TRBV21-1,ASSKPQTGMMNQETQY
TRBJ2-1,TRBV29-1,RRGTSYNEQF
TRBJ1-4,TRBV5-1,ASSMAMGNEKLF
TRBJ1-2,TRBV5-8,ASSLGSGVNGYT
TRBJ2-1,TRBV19,ASSIRPNEQF
TRBJ2-1,TRBV20-1,SAEGGSPEQF
TRBJ1-2,TRBV18,ASSPEAGGYGYT